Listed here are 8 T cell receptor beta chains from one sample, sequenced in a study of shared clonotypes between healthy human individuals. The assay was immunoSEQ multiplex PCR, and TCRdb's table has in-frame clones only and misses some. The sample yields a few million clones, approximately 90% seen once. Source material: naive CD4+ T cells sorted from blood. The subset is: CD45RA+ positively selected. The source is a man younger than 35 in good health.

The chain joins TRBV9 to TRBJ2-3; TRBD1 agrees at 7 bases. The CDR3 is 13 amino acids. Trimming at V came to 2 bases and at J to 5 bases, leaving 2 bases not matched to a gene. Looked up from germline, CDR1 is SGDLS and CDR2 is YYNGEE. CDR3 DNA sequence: TGTGCCAGCAGCGTTCGACAGGGAGATACGCAGTATTTT. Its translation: CASSVRQGDTQYF.

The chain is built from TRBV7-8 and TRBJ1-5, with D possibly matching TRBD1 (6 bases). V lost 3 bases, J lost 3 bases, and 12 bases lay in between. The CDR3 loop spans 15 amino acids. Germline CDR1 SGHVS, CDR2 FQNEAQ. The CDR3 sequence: CASSLAGGYNQPQHF. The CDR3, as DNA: TGTGCCAGCAGCTTGGCCGGGGGCTACAATCAGCCCCAGCATTTT. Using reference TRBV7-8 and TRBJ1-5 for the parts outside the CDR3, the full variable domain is GAGVSQSPRYKVAKRGQDVALRCDPISGHVSLFWYQQALGQGPEFLTYFQNEAQLDKSGLPSDRFFAERPEGSVSTLKIQRTQQEDSAVYLCASSLAGGYNQPQHFGDGTRLSIL.

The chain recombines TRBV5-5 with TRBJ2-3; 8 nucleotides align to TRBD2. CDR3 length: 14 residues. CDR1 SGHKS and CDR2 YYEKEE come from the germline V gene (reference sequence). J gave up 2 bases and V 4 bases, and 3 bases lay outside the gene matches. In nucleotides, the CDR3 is TGTGCCAGCAGCCATAGCGGGGTCACAGATACGCAGTATTTT. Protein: CASSHSGVTDTQYF.

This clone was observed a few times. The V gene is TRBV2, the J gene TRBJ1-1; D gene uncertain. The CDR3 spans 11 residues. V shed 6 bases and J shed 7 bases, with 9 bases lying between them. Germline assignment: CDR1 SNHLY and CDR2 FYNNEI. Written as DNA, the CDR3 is TGTGCCAGCAGAGTCGCCAATGAAGCTTTCTTT. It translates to CASRVANEAFF.

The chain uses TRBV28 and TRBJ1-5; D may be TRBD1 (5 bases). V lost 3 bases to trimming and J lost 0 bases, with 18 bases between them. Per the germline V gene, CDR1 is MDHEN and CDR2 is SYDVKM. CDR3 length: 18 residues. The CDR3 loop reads CASSFEGLPVYSNQPQHF. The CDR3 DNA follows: TGTGCCAGCAGTTTCGAGGGGCTTCCAGTTTATAGCAATCAGCCCCAGCATTTT.

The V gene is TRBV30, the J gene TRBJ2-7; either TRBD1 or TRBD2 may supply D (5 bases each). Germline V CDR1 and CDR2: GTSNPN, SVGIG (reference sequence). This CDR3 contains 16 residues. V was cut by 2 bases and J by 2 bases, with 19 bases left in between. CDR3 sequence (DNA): TGTGCCTGGAGTCCTTATGTCGGGACCCTACCCTACGAGCAGTACTTC. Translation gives CAWSPYVGTLPYEQYF.

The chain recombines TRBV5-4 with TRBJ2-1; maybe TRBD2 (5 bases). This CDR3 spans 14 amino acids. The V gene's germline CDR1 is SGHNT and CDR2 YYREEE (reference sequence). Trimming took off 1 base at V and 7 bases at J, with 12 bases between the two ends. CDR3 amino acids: CASSLSGLRNEQFF. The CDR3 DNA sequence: TGTGCCAGCAGCTTGTCGGGGTTAAGGAATGAGCAGTTCTTC.

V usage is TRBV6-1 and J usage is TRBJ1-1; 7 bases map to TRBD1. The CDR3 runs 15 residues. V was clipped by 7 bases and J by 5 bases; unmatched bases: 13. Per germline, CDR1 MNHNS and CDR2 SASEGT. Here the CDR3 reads CASTGSQGFPTEAFF. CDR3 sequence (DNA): TGTGCCAGCACGGGGTCACAGGGGTTTCCTACTGAAGCTTTCTTT.